This T cell receptor (beta chain) was identified during a study of technical replicates of blood from a handful of donors. The CDR3 is 14 residues long. Germline CDR1 reads LNHDA; CDR2 reads SQIVND (reference sequence). The V end was cut by 0 bases, the J end by 5 bases, with 10 bases between. Sequencing was performed with immunoSEQ multiplex PCR; in TCRdb, only in-frame clones are kept and a portion is missing. There are 80,000 or so clones in the sample; 94% occur only once, and 0.3% to 0.45% lies in the top ten. The sequenced sample was T cells isolated from PBMCs. V gene TRBV19 combines with J gene TRBJ2-5; no clear D gene. This sequence originates from a human donor in good health. CDR3 sequence reads: CASSIDRAPETQYF. CDR3 DNA sequence: TGTGCCAGTAGTATAGATCGAGCACCCGAGACCCAGTACTTC.